The next 24 T cell receptor beta chains were all read from a single sample in a study of cytomegalovirus exposure and HLA in healthy donors. Profiled with immunoSEQ multiplex PCR; TCRdb holds only in-frame clones, not every one. The sample records about 130,000 clones, just under 85% being singletons. Sequencing input: PBMCs. These receptors originate from a young man in good health and CMV-seropositive.

The chain combines TRBV4-1 with TRBJ2-7; TRBD1 aligns across 12 bases. With 1 base clipped from V and 3 bases from J, the junction kept 1 base outside the gene matches. Germline assignment: CDR1 MGHRA and CDR2 YSYEKL. The CDR3 runs 15 residues. The CDR3 sequence: CASSQGDRGHYEQYF. In DNA, the CDR3 is TGCGCCAGCAGCCAAGGGGACAGGGGGCACTACGAGCAGTACTTC.

V gene TRBV5-6 combines with J gene TRBJ1-1; maybe TRBD1 (6 bases). Per germline, CDR1 SGHDT and CDR2 YYEEEE. V was clipped by 0 bases and J by 5 bases, with 20 bases between them. The CDR3 totals 17 residues. DNA for the CDR3: TGTGCCAGCAGCTTGGTACGCGGGGGGGCTGGAGGGACTGAAGCTTTCTTT. Amino acids: CASSLVRGGAGGTEAFF.

This clone has a handful of counts. The V call is TRBV9, the J call TRBJ1-2; D is unresolved. Germline loops: CDR1 SGDLS, CDR2 YYNGEE. Trimming shortened V by 0 bases and J by 0 bases, and 9 bases separated the two germline ends. This CDR3 comprises 15 residues. CDR3 DNA: TGTGCCAGCAGCGTAGAGGAGGTTGCTAACTATGGCTACACCTTC. The encoded protein is CASSVEEVANYGYTF.

This chain links TRBV5-1 with TRBJ2-1, with a weak D call TRBD2 (6 bases). The length of the CDR3 is 13 residues. Germline loops: CDR1 SGHRS, CDR2 YFSETQ. With 1 base removed from V and 7 bases from J, the gap between germline ends came to 9 bases. The CDR3 bases are TGCGCCAGCAGCTTGCGGGAGTATAATGAGCAGTTCTTC. Its translation is CASSLREYNEQFF.

V usage is TRBV7-9 and J usage is TRBJ1-2, with D perhaps matching TRBD1 (6 bases). Germline CDR1 reads SEHNR; CDR2 reads FQNEAQ (reference sequence). Trimming took 5 bases from V and 6 from J, leaving 19 bases between them. There are 15 residues in the CDR3. DNA of the CDR3: TGTGCCAGCAGCCTAGGAACAGGGTTCGGTCATGGCTACACCTTC. Translation: CASSLGTGFGHGYTF.

This clone was recorded once. J is TRBJ1-1 and V is TRBV5-1; the D gene is possibly TRBD1 (5 bases). This CDR3 region has 16 residues. Germline values: CDR1 SGHRS, CDR2 YFSETQ. V lost 5 bases and J 7 bases, leaving 24 bases between the germline ends. The CDR3 region is CASSRERKGQGDEAFF. The CDR3 DNA is TGCGCCAGCAGTAGGGAAAGAAAGGGGCAGGGCGATGAAGCTTTCTTT.

V and J are TRBV7-2 and TRBJ2-3; no firm D call. Germline CDR1 is SGHTA and CDR2 is FQGNSA. CDR3 size: 13 residues. The germline V and J ends were trimmed by 3 bases and 1 base, with 5 bases remaining between them. CDR3 sequence: CASSFGRTDTQYF. The CDR3 DNA sequence: TGTGCCAGCAGCTTTGGCCGCACAGATACGCAGTATTTT.

The rearrangement uses TRBV15 and TRBJ2-2; 9 bases line up with TRBD1. The V segment lost 9 bases and the J segment 4 bases; nucleotides outside the gene matches: 6. Germline V gene lookup returns CDR1 LNHNV and CDR2 YYDKDF (reference sequence). The CDR3 runs to 14 residues. The CDR3 loop is CATGGQGFTGELFF. CDR3 bases: TGTGCCACTGGGGGACAGGGTTTCACCGGGGAGCTGTTTTTT.

The J gene is TRBJ2-3, the V gene TRBV2, with a possible D match to TRBD2 (7 bases). Germline V gives CDR1 SNHLY, CDR2 FYNNEI. CDR3 size: 15 residues. V dropped 1 base and J dropped 5 bases, with 13 bases sitting between them. CDR3 amino acids: CASSEEGGPIDTQYF. The CDR3 DNA reads as TGTGCCAGCAGTGAAGAGGGGGGGCCTATAGATACGCAGTATTTT.

V and J are TRBV30 and TRBJ2-7; TRBD1 might be the D (5 bases). The CDR3 contains 12 residues. Germline V gives CDR1 GTSNPN, CDR2 SVGIG (reference sequence). Deletions cut 1 base from V and 3 bases from J, with 7 bases between. The CDR3 region is CAWSGRGYEQYF. DNA for the CDR3: TGTGCCTGGAGTGGAAGGGGCTACGAGCAGTACTTC.

V is TRBV6-6 and J is TRBJ1-5; 7 bases are shared with TRBD1. V shed 7 bases and J 4 bases; nucleotides not matched to a gene: 7. The germline gives CDR1 MNHNY, CDR2 SVGAGI (reference sequence). The length of the CDR3 is 14 residues. The CDR3 protein is CASTPDRPNQPQHF. The CDR3 DNA sequence: TGTGCCAGCACCCCGGACAGGCCGAATCAGCCCCAGCATTTT.

The chain links TRBV5-1 to TRBJ2-7; 10 positions agree with TRBD2. The length of the CDR3 is 15 residues. Unmatched junction bases numbered 8, after V lost 4 bases and J lost 4 bases. From germline, CDR1 is SGHRS and CDR2 YFSETQ. CDR3 DNA: TGCGCCAGCAGCACCGGGACTAGCGTTTTTTACGAGCAGTACTTC. Its protein product is CASSTGTSVFYEQYF.

J is TRBJ1-1 and V is TRBV5-6; D not certain. The CDR3 consists of 14 residues. Germline CDR1 reads SGHDT; CDR2 reads YYEEEE. V shed 2 bases and J shed 1 base, with 9 bases lying between them. The CDR3 DNA reads TGTGCCAGCAGCTTTTGGCAGCGGAACACTGAAGCTTTCTTT. Its translation is CASSFWQRNTEAFF.

The chain uses TRBV6-5 and TRBJ2-7; maybe TRBD1 (5 bases). V lost 7 bases and J 6 bases, leaving 19 bases between the germline ends. Germline-derived CDR1 and CDR2 are MNHEY and SVGAGI. CDR3 length equals 14 residues. The CDR3 nucleotides are TGTGCCAGCACTAGGGGCAGGGCCAAGAGCGAGCAGTACTTC. Translated, it gives CASTRGRAKSEQYF.

The rearrangement joins TRBV13 to TRBJ2-5; the match to TRBD2 covers 7 bases. Germline CDR1 reads PRHDT; CDR2 reads FYEKMQ (reference sequence). With 4 bases clipped from V and 0 bases from J, the junction kept 8 bases outside the gene matches. This CDR3 spans 16 amino acids. The CDR3: CASSSVGLADQETQYF. The DNA for the CDR3 is TGTGCCAGCAGCTCCGTTGGGCTAGCGGACCAAGAGACCCAGTACTTC.

This chain connects TRBV18 to TRBJ2-1; the match to TRBD2 covers 14 bases. The germline V gene encodes CDR1 KGHSH and CDR2 LQKENI. J was trimmed by 7 bases and V by 2 bases; bases with no gene match: 7. CDR3 size: 17 residues. Here the CDR3 reads CASSPYVTSGGANEQFF. The CDR3, as DNA: TGTGCCAGCTCACCATATGTGACTAGCGGGGGGGCGAATGAGCAGTTCTTC.

This rearrangement joins TRBV7-8 to TRBJ1-1; the match to TRBD1 covers 8 bases. The J segment lost 4 bases and the V segment lost 5 bases, leaving 12 bases of the junction unmatched. The V gene's germline CDR1 is SGHVS and CDR2 FQNEAQ. CDR3 size: 16 residues. The CDR3 DNA reads TGTGCCAGCAGCGAAGACAGGGGCGCTCTTCCCACTGAAGCTTTCTTT. Translated: CASSEDRGALPTEAFF. Full variable domain (outside the CDR3, taken from reference TRBV7-8 and TRBJ1-1): GAGVSQSPRYKVAKRGQDVALRCDPISGHVSLFWYQQALGQGPEFLTYFQNEAQLDKSGLPSDRFFAERPEGSVSTLKIQRTQQEDSAVYLCASSEDRGALPTEAFFGQGTRLTVV.

This chain joins TRBV6-6 and TRBJ2-3; weak D call: TRBD2 (6 bases). Germline loops: CDR1 MNHNY, CDR2 SVGAGI (reference sequence). The CDR3 extends over 16 amino acids. The V and J ends lost 5 bases and 1 base respectively, with 16 bases between them. CDR3 nucleotides: TGTGCCAGCAGTAAACAGACTAGGATGGGCACAGATACGCAGTATTTT. Protein sequence: CASSKQTRMGTDTQYF.

This clone was detected a few times. The chain links TRBV30 to TRBJ1-1, with D uncertain. Germline V lookup: CDR1 GTSNPN, CDR2 SVGIG (reference sequence). The CDR3 is made up of 11 amino acids. Deletions cut 4 bases from V and 1 base from J, with 4 bases between. As DNA, the CDR3 is TGTGCCTGGATCAGGAACACTGAAGCTTTCTTT. It translates to CAWIRNTEAFF. The full variable domain, rest sourced from reference TRBV30 and TRBJ1-1, is SQTIHQWPATLVQPVGSPLSLECTVEGTSNPNLYWYRQAAGRGLQLLFYSVGIGQISSEVPQNLSASRPQDRQFILSSKKLLLSDSGFYLCAWIRNTEAFFGQGTRLTVV.

The rearrangement uses TRBV5-4 and TRBJ1-4; D gene uncertain. The V gene's germline CDR1 is SGHNT and CDR2 YYREEE (reference sequence). V was pared by 5 bases and J by 8 bases, with 13 bases between. This CDR3 is 13 amino acids long. The CDR3 region is CASRGGLGEKLFF. DNA for the CDR3: TGTGCCAGCAGAGGAGGATTGGGGGAAAAACTGTTTTTT.

The chain couples TRBV27 to TRBJ2-7; 10 positions match TRBD2. There are 15 residues in the CDR3. CDR1 is MNHEY and CDR2 is SMNVEV in the germline V gene (reference sequence). V dropped 1 base and J dropped 4; count of bases not matched to a gene: 4. The CDR3 here is CASSLFSGGLYEQYF. CDR3 coding DNA: TGTGCCAGCAGTTTATTTAGCGGGGGGTTATACGAGCAGTACTTC.

The chain combines TRBV6-5 with TRBJ2-1; 7 nucleotides agree with TRBD1. The V segment lost 6 bases and the J segment 4 bases; nucleotides outside the gene matches: 9. This CDR3 is built from 15 residues. CDR1 is MNHEY, CDR2 SVGAGI, per germline. CDR3 sequence: CASSPTPTGYNEQFF. CDR3 bases: TGTGCCAGCAGCCCAACGCCGACAGGGTACAATGAGCAGTTCTTC.

The genes are TRBV19 and TRBJ2-5, with D possibly matching TRBD2 (6 bases). The germline CDR1 and CDR2 sequences are LNHDA and SQIVND (reference sequence). This CDR3 comprises 12 residues. V was shortened by 8 bases and J by 5 bases, with 12 bases between the two germline ends. For the CDR3, the DNA is TGTGCCAGTGGGGACTTAGGGGAGACCCAGTACTTC. Protein product: CASGDLGETQYF.

The genes are TRBV5-1 and TRBJ1-1, with TRBD1 identical over 9 bases. Losses at the gene ends were 0 bases for V and 4 bases for J; bases not matched to a gene: 1. The CDR3 sequence is 14 residues long. Per germline, CDR1 SGHRS and CDR2 YFSETQ. DNA for the CDR3: TGCGCCAGCAGCTTGGGGACAGGGGCCACTGAAGCTTTCTTT. As protein: CASSLGTGATEAFF.